This TCR beta chain appears in the sequencing data of a study of shared clonotypes between healthy human individuals. Across the whole study: CD8 memory received one plate per donor, CD8 naive two, CD4 memory three and CD4 naive three.

With regard to this clone: The antigen remains undetermined.

In the authors' workflow: Filtering differed since immunoSEQ provided only junctions, with no quality scores. The repertoire was sequenced with immunoSEQ multiplex PCR; TCRdb's copy has only in-frame clones and lacks some. V and J calls plus clone size are reproduced from that table; the DNA served to infer D and trimming. This table holds fewer than 1.6 million clones, less than 99% found once. Germline-derived CDR1 and CDR2 are MDHEN and SYDVKM. The CDR3 has 11 residues. Trimming took off 11 bases at V and 1 base at J, with 8 bases between the two ends. Each of the donors was a healthy adult who was HIV-negative and had not had a recent acute infection or vaccination. Study-level findings and limits: The expectation was that sequencing depth would affect clonotype sharing among donors.

This chain connects TRBV28 to TRBJ1-1; D not resolved. This receptor was obtained from a man between 25 and 39 years old in good health. The specimen was naive CD4+ T cells sorted from blood. Subset here: CD45RA+ positively selected. CDR3 DNA sequence: TGTGCCTGCTACACGAACACTGAAGCTTTCTTT. It encodes CACYTNTEAFF.